The present entry profiles one TCR beta chain with its context. No antigen is known for it. This entry belongs to a study of shared clonotypes between healthy human individuals. Whole-study results and caveats: Naive subsets typically showed greater estimated richness than memory subsets.

Deep-level settings were used for running the assay. Clones were sequenced by immunoSEQ multiplex PCR, and TCRdb holds only the in-frame ones, with some missing. This repertoire shows over 2 million clones, around 93% found once; its top ten account for 0.37%. Trimming shortened V by 4 bases and J by 4 bases, and 13 bases separated the two germline ends. The CDR3 runs to 14 residues. Germline V gene sequence: CDR1 SGHAT, CDR2 FQNNGV. The chain links TRBV11-2 to TRBJ1-1; D remains ambiguous. The source is a man between 18 and 29 years old in good health. Some clones in this sample may be carry-over from other donors' samples. The specimen was naive CD4+ T cells from PBMCs. Stated subset: CD45RA+ positively selected. The CDR3 spells CASSSRELFTEAFF. CDR3 in DNA: TGTGCCAGCAGCTCAAGGGAATTATTCACTGAAGCTTTCTTT.